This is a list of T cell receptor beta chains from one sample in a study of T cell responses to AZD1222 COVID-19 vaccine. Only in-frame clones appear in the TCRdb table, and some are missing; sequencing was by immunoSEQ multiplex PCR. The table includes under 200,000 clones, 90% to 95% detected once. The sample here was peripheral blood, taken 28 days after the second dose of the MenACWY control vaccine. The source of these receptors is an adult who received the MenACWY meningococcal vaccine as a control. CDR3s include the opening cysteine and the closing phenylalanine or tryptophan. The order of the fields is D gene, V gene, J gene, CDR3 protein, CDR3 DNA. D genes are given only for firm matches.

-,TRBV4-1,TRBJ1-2,CASSQDVITSNYGYTF,TGCGCCAGCAGCCAAGATGTTATCACCTCTAACTATGGCTACACCTTC
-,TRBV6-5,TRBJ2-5,CASSYSGQDYF,TGTGCCAGCAGTTACTCGGGGCAGGACTACTTC
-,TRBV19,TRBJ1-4,CASSPTGTTNEKLFF,TGTGCCAGTAGTCCCACAGGGACAACTAATGAAAAACTGTTTTTT
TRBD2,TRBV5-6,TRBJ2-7,CASSPVLAGPYEQYF,TGTGCCAGCAGCCCAGTTCTAGCGGGACCCTACGAGCAGTACTTC
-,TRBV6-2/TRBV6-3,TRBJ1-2,CASSSQGYYGYTF,TGTGCCAGCAGTTCACAGGGATACTATGGCTACACCTTC
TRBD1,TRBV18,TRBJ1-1,CASSPGQRNTEAFF,TGTGCCAGCTCACCGGGACAGAGGAACACTGAAGCTTTCTTT
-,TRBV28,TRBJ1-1,CASSRFGVGANTEAFF,TGTGCCAGCAGTCGCTTTGGCGTAGGGGCGAACACTGAAGCTTTCTTT
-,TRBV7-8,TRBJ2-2,CASSFRGSGRTGELFF,TGTGCCAGCAGCTTTCGTGGGAGCGGTAGAACCGGGGAGCTGTTTTTT
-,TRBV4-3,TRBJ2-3,CASSHDLGLREPTDTQYF,TGCGCCAGCAGCCACGACCTAGGTCTAAGGGAACCCACAGATACGCAGTATTTT
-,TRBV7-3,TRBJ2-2,CASSQGTGELFF,TGTGCCAGCAGCCAAGGGACCGGGGAGCTGTTTTTT
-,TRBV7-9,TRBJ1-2,CASSLGLPTVGYTF,TGTGCCAGCAGCTTAGGATTGCCCACGGTTGGCTACACCTTC
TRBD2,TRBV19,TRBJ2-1,CASRMGLAESNEQFF,TGTGCCAGTAGAATGGGACTAGCGGAGTCCAATGAGCAGTTCTTC
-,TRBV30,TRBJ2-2,CAWAPFGELFF,TGTGCCTGGGCCCCCTTCGGTGAGCTGTTTTTT
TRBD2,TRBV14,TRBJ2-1,CASSRTSGTSYNEQFF,TGTGCCAGCAGCCGGACTAGCGGGACCTCCTACAATGAGCAGTTCTTC
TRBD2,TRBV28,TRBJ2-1,CASSPPGTSDGNEQFF,TGTGCCAGCAGTCCCCCCGGGACTAGCGATGGAAATGAGCAGTTCTTC
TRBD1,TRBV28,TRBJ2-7,CASSSQQGAYEQYF,TGTGCCAGCAGTTCCCAACAGGGGGCCTACGAGCAGTACTTC
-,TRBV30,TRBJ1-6,CAWTGGNNSPLHF,TGTGCCTGGACCGGGGGTAATAATTCACCCCTCCACTTT
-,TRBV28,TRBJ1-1,CASSPPGGNPEAFF,TGTGCCAGCAGTCCCCCGGGAGGGAACCCTGAAGCTTTCTTT
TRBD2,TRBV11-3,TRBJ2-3,CASGRLAGGLDTQYF,TGTGCCAGCGGTCGACTAGCGGGAGGGCTAGATACGCAGTATTTT
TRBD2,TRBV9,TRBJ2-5,CASSVGLAGFETQYF,TGTGCCAGCAGCGTTGGACTAGCGGGGTTCGAGACCCAGTACTTC
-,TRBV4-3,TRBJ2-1,CASSLRGGSAVEQFF,TGCGCCAGCAGCCTAAGGGGCGGTTCGGCGGTTGAGCAGTTCTTC
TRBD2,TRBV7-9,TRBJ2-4,CASSYSGVAKNIQYF,TGTGCCAGCAGCTACAGCGGGGTAGCCAAAAACATTCAGTACTTC